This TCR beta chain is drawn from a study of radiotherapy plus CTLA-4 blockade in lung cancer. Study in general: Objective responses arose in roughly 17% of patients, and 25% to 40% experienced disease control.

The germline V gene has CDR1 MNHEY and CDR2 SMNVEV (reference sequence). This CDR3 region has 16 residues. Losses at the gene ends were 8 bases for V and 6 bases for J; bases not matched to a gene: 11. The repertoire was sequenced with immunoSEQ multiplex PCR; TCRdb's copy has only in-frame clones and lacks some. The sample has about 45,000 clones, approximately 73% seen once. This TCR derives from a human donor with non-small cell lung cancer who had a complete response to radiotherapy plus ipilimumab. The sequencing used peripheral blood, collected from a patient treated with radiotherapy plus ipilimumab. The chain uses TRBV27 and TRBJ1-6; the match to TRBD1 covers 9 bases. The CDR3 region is CASQTRTTGGNSPLHF. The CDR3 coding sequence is TGTGCCAGCCAAACACGCACGACAGGGGGTAATTCACCCCTCCACTTT.